These 20 T cell receptor beta chains were sequenced from one sample in a study of shared clonotypes between healthy human individuals. Profiled with immunoSEQ multiplex PCR; TCRdb holds only in-frame clones, not every one. Among around 2.3 million clones listed, more than 90% were seen once. The source material was naive CD4+ T cells sorted from blood. Subset indicated: CD45RA+ positively selected. These receptors all come from a man between 18 and 35 years old in good health.

V gene TRBV7-9 combines with J gene TRBJ2-2; 9 bases align to TRBD1. Germline V gives CDR1 SEHNR, CDR2 FQNEAQ (reference sequence). V dropped 4 bases and J dropped 0; count of bases not matched to a gene: 6. This CDR3 comprises 17 residues. The CDR3 sequence: CASSSRDRAPNTGELFF. CDR3 in DNA: TGTGCCAGCAGCTCCCGGGACAGGGCCCCGAACACCGGGGAGCTGTTTTTT. The complete variable domain, with remaining parts taken from reference TRBV7-9 and TRBJ2-2, reads DTGVSQNPRHKITKRGQNVTFRCDPISEHNRLYWYRQTLGQGPEFLTYFQNEAQLEKSRLLSDRFSAERPKGSFSTLEIQRTEQGDSAMYLCASSSRDRAPNTGELFFGEGSRLTVL.

The chain joins TRBV18 to TRBJ2-2; no reliable D call. The CDR3 length is 17 residues. Germline V gene data show CDR1 as KGHSH and CDR2 as LQKENI. V was cut by 8 bases and J by 0 bases, with 19 bases left in between. CDR3 amino acids: CASPIVLGLSNTGELFF. CDR3 nucleotide sequence: TGTGCCAGCCCTATTGTTCTCGGGCTTTCGAACACCGGGGAGCTGTTTTTT.

This clone was counted only a few times. The gene calls are TRBV19 and TRBJ1-4; no reliable D call. This CDR3 is built from 11 residues. Looked up from germline, CDR1 is LNHDA and CDR2 is SQIVND (reference sequence). Trimming shortened V by 8 bases and J by 8 bases, and 9 bases separated the two germline ends. The DNA of the CDR3 is TGTGCCAGTCAGTCCAGCGAAAAACTGTTTTTT. The encoded protein is CASQSSEKLFF.

J is TRBJ1-2 and V is TRBV28; D is perhaps TRBD1 (6 bases). Trimming removed 7 bases from V and 4 bases from J, with 16 bases in between. The CDR3 spans 14 residues. Germline CDR1 reads MDHEN; CDR2 reads SYDVKM. CDR3 residues: CASNFDRLVYGYTF. CDR3 nucleotides: TGTGCCAGCAATTTCGACAGGCTGGTCTATGGCTACACCTTC.

The rearrangement joins TRBV5-1 to TRBJ2-5; D may be TRBD1 (7 bases). Germline V gene sequence: CDR1 SGHRS, CDR2 YFSETQ. The length of the CDR3 is 16 residues. Trimming took off 3 bases at V and 5 bases at J, with 20 bases between the two ends. As DNA, the CDR3 is TGCGCCAGCAGCTCGGGCGGGACAGTGGGGAAGGAGACCCAGTACTTC. This codes for CASSSGGTVGKETQYF.

This clone was seen only once. The chain employs TRBV5-1 and TRBJ2-7; the D is unclear. This CDR3 contains 13 residues. Germline-derived CDR1 and CDR2 are SGHRS and YFSETQ. V was pared by 5 bases and J by 4 bases, with 13 bases between. CDR3 protein: CASRVTVQYEQYF. The CDR3, as DNA: TGCGCCAGCAGGGTAACAGTTCAATACGAGCAGTACTTC. Based on the CDR3 plus reference TRBV5-1 and TRBJ2-7, the full variable domain is KAGVTQTPRYLIKTRGQQVTLSCSPISGHRSVSWYQQTPGQGLQFLFEYFSETQRNKGNFPGRFSGRQFSNSRSEMNVSTLELGDSALYLCASRVTVQYEQYFGPGTRLTVT.

The chain joins TRBV19 to TRBJ1-6; 10 bases match TRBD1. Germline trimming cut 6 bases from V and 9 bases from J; bases unmatched to any gene: 20. Germline-derived CDR1 and CDR2 are LNHDA and SQIVND (reference sequence). The CDR3 length is 19 residues. CDR3 sequence (DNA): TGTGCCAGTAGCCTCTCGAGGGCGGGAGGGACAGGGGAACGTTCACCCCTCCACTTT. Translation gives CASSLSRAGGTGERSPLHF.

The chain recombines TRBV19 with TRBJ1-5; D call uncertain. The CDR3 is 10 residues long. CDR1 LNHDA and CDR2 SQIVND come from the germline V gene (reference sequence). Trimming took 7 bases from V and 6 from J, leaving 4 bases between them. Here the CDR3 reads CASNSQPQHF. The CDR3 bases are TGTGCCAGTAATAGTCAGCCCCAGCATTTT.

In DNA, the CDR3 is TGTGCCATCGGGACAGGTTACAACAATGAGCAGTTCTTC. Residues: CAIGTGYNNEQFF. V and J are TRBV10-3 and TRBJ2-1, with 8 bases fitting TRBD1. The CDR3 sequence is 13 residues long. Germline-derived CDR1 and CDR2 are ENHRY and SYGVKD. V gave up 8 bases and J gave up 5 bases; unmatched junction bases: 5.

The V and J genes are TRBV7-2 and TRBJ2-3, with D unresolved. The germline gives CDR1 SGHTA, CDR2 FQGNSA. Trimming took 4 bases from V and 10 from J, leaving 9 bases between them. The CDR3 has 11 amino acids. The CDR3 sequence: CASSSDYPQYF. In DNA form, the CDR3 reads TGTGCCAGCAGCTCGGATTACCCGCAGTATTTT.

The chain recombines TRBV7-8 with TRBJ2-3; D possibly corresponds to TRBD2 (6 bases). The CDR3 has 16 amino acids. Germline CDR1 reads SGHVS; CDR2 reads FQNEAQ. V was clipped by 1 base and J by 2 bases, with 13 bases between them. The CDR3 region is CASSLGQTRFTDTQYF. CDR3 sequence (DNA): TGTGCCAGCAGCTTAGGCCAGACTAGATTCACAGATACGCAGTATTTT. Full variable domain (rest looked up from reference TRBV7-8 and TRBJ2-3): GAGVSQSPRYKVAKRGQDVALRCDPISGHVSLFWYQQALGQGPEFLTYFQNEAQLDKSGLPSDRFFAERPEGSVSTLKIQRTQQEDSAVYLCASSLGQTRFTDTQYFGPGTRLTVL.

The J gene is TRBJ2-3, the V gene TRBV5-1, with no clear D. V lost 5 bases and J lost 0, with 10 bases in between. Per the germline V gene, CDR1 is SGHRS and CDR2 is YFSETQ. The CDR3 extends over 14 amino acids. The CDR3 DNA sequence: TGCGCCAGCAGGGGGTCACTAAGCACAGATACGCAGTATTTT. Residues: CASRGSLSTDTQYF. The full variable domain, rest sourced from reference TRBV5-1 and TRBJ2-3, is KAGVTQTPRYLIKTRGQQVTLSCSPISGHRSVSWYQQTPGQGLQFLFEYFSETQRNKGNFPGRFSGRQFSNSRSEMNVSTLELGDSALYLCASRGSLSTDTQYFGPGTRLTVL.

The chain combines TRBV7-2 with TRBJ2-5; D not certain. The germline V gene encodes CDR1 SGHTA and CDR2 FQGNSA. This CDR3 contains 14 residues. V was pared by 4 bases and J by 0 bases, with 9 bases between. The CDR3 reads CASSSPGYQETQYF. The CDR3 DNA reads TGTGCCAGCAGCTCACCCGGTTACCAAGAGACCCAGTACTTC.

The rearrangement joins TRBV11-2 to TRBJ2-7, with D uncertain. The length of the CDR3 is 13 residues. CDR1 and CDR2 (germline): SGHAT, FQNNGV. The V and J ends lost 4 bases and 2 bases respectively, with 9 bases between them. The CDR3 DNA is TGTGCCAGCAGCTGGGGTGGGACCTACGAGCAGTACTTC. This encodes CASSWGGTYEQYF.

This clone was detected only once. This rearrangement joins TRBV2 to TRBJ2-6; D gene uncertain. Looked up from germline, CDR1 is SNHLY and CDR2 is FYNNEI. V dropped 2 bases and J dropped 0 bases, with 17 bases sitting between them. This CDR3 contains 19 residues. CDR3 coding DNA: TGTGCCAGCAGTGAAACGGCGTTGGCAGGCCACTCTGGGGCCAACGTCCTGACTTTC. Its protein is CASSETALAGHSGANVLTF. Full variable domain (rest looked up from reference TRBV2 and TRBJ2-6): EPEVTQTPSHQVTQMGQEVILRCVPISNHLYFYWYRQILGQKVEFLVSFYNNEISEKSEIFDDQFSVERPDGSNFTLKIRSTKLEDSAMYFCASSETALAGHSGANVLTFGAGSRLTVL.

A remark on this clone: Other DNA sequences within the sample encode an identical CDR3. The genes are TRBV4-3 and TRBJ1-2; TRBD1 is a possible D gene (6 bases). CDR1 is LGHNA, CDR2 YSLEER, per germline. CDR3 length: 14 amino acids. Between the trimmed V and J ends, which lost 1 base and 3 bases, there was a span of 9 bases. CDR3 coding DNA: TGCGCCAGCAGCCAAGTAGGGGGAGACTATGGCTACACCTTC. Translated: CASSQVGGDYGYTF.

A note on this clone: Other DNA sequences from this sample encode an identical CDR3 as well. The J gene is TRBJ2-2, the V gene TRBV18; weak D call: TRBD2 (5 bases). Per germline, CDR1 KGHSH and CDR2 LQKENI. CDR3 length: 14 amino acids. Trimming stripped 2 bases from V and 1 base from J, with 5 bases between. In DNA form, the CDR3 reads TGTGCCAGCTCACCAGGACTGAACACCGGGGAGCTGTTTTTT. Translation: CASSPGLNTGELFF.

The chain links TRBV27 to TRBJ2-7; 8 nucleotides match TRBD1. V trimming: 3 bases; J trimming: 1 base; junction bases outside the gene matches: 11. The CDR3 has 17 amino acids. Per the germline V gene, CDR1 is MNHEY and CDR2 is SMNVEV (reference sequence). The CDR3 sequence is CASSFYPPDRESYEQYF. CDR3 DNA: TGTGCCAGCAGTTTCTATCCCCCGGACAGGGAATCCTACGAGCAGTACTTC.

Comments on this clone: Distinct nucleotide sequences in the sample also encode this CDR3. The chain carries TRBV11-2 and TRBJ2-2; 7 bases map to TRBD1. This CDR3 has 15 amino acids. The ends lost 2 bases at V and 0 bases at J; junction bases unmatched: 0. Germline V gene sequence: CDR1 SGHAT, CDR2 FQNNGV. CDR3 in amino acids: CASSLTGANTGELFF. The DNA of the CDR3 is TGTGCCAGCAGCTTAACAGGGGCGAACACCGGGGAGCTGTTTTTT.

The chain joins TRBV6-1 to TRBJ2-7; TRBD1 matches 7 bases. Germline CDR1 reads MNHNS; CDR2 reads SASEGT. The CDR3 runs to 14 residues. V lost 2 bases and J lost 2; bases outside the gene matches: 3. CDR3 sequence: CASSERTGTYEQYF. The CDR3 DNA sequence: TGTGCCAGCAGTGAACGGACAGGTACCTACGAGCAGTACTTC.